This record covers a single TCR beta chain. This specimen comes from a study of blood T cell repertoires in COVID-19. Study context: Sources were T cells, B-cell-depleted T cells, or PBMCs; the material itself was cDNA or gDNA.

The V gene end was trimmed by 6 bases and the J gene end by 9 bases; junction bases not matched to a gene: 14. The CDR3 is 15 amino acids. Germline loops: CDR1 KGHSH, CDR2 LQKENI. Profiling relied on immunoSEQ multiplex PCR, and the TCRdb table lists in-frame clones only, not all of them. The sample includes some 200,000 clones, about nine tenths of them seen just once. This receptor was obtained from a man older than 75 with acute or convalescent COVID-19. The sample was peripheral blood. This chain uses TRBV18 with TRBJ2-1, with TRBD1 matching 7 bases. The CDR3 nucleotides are TGTGCCAGCTCCCCCCTCCCGGGGACAGTCGCTGAGCAGTTCTTC. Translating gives CASSPLPGTVAEQFF.